The clone carrying this T cell receptor (beta chain) was found a few times. Antigen specificity is unknown. Germline CDR1 SGHNT, CDR2 YENEEA. The CDR3 loop spans 15 amino acids. Unmatched junction bases numbered 10, after V lost 3 bases and J lost 7 bases. This record comes from a study of T-cell memory formation after mild COVID-19. General observations from the study: Contracting clones, day 15 to 85, had balanced CD4/CD8, and later expanders favored CD4+. Pre-infection memory showed some responding clones, and this suggested that cross-reactive memory joined.

5'RACE with constant-segment primers yielded barcoded, UMI-tagged TCR alpha and TCR beta cDNA libraries. TCRdb redid the calling of the 5' RACE reads with MiXCR, one entry per CDR3 protein. Altogether approximately 440,000 distinct CDR3 sequences are present, 15% to 20% being singletons, with the ten largest covering around 9.2%. Sequenced: PBMCs or a T cell subset sorted from them (not recorded which). The rearrangement joins TRBV11-3 to TRBJ2-7, with 9 bases lining up with TRBD2. The clonotype was recovered from an adult woman who had mild COVID-19 (a few samples of this study predate the infection). Cell type and time point are not known. The DNA of the CDR3 is TGTGCCAGCAGCTTCCTGGCGGGGGGGTCCTGGGAGCAGTACTTC. It specifies CASSFLAGGSWEQYF.